This is a list of T cell receptor beta chains from one sample in a study of post-analysis software for immune sequencing data. MiXCR, applied by TCRdb to the PCR reads, yields one record per CDR3 protein. The data contain more than 450,000 distinct CDR3 sequences, roughly 46% of them singletons. Sequencing was performed on blood. The receptors were gathered from a girl aged 5 to 17 with multiple sclerosis. CDR3s include the opening cysteine and the closing phenylalanine or tryptophan. A D gene is named only where the DNA matches it firmly. Some rows mark clone size as missing; the rest say once, few, many or name a class of expanded clone.

14	TRBJ1-2	few	TRBV7-2	-	CASSSHREVGGYTF	TGTGCCAGCAGCTCCCACAGGGAGGTGGGTGGCTACACCTTC
15	TRBJ2-7	few	TRBV13	TRBD1	CASLGGTGRAYEQYF	TGTGCCAGCTTAGGGGGGACAGGTAGAGCCTACGAGCAGTACTTC
15	TRBJ2-1	-	TRBV20-1	-	CSAPPLAGAYNEQFF	TGCAGTGCCCCGCCCCTAGCCGGGGCCTACAATGAGCAGTTCTTC
13	TRBJ2-5	-	TRBV6-1	-	CASRRQVQETQYF	TGTGCCAGCAGGCGGCAGGTCCAAGAGACCCAGTACTTC
15	TRBJ2-7	-	TRBV21-1	-	CAEGRKRSRVYEQYF	TGTGCCGAAGGAAGGAAGCGGTCACGGGTTTACGAGCAGTACTTC
15	TRBJ2-3	-	TRBV28	-	CASSLRGTATDTQYF	TGTGCCAGCAGTTTGCGAGGGACGGCGACAGATACGCAGTATTTT
14	TRBJ1-4	once	TRBV7-6	TRBD1	CASSQGGDREKLFF	TGTGCCAGCAGCCAAGGGGGCGACCGGGAAAAACTGTTTTTT
17	TRBJ2-5	-	TRBV5-1	TRBD1	CASSPRTRDRRRETQYF	TGCGCCAGCAGCCCGAGAACCCGGGACAGGAGGAGGGAGACCCAGTACTTC
15	TRBJ2-7	few	TRBV27	-	CASSLAPDSSYEQYF	TGTGCCAGCAGTTTAGCTCCGGACAGTTCCTACGAGCAGTACTTC
13	TRBJ2-1	-	TRBV20-1	TRBD2	CSARRLAGNEQFF	TGCAGTGCCAGAAGGCTAGCGGGCAATGAGCAGTTCTTC
13	TRBJ1-1	-	TRBV12-3/TRBV12-4	-	CASSPRRGTEAFF	TGTGCCAGCAGTCCTAGAAGGGGGACTGAAGCTTTCTTT
14	TRBJ2-7	-	TRBV12-3/TRBV12-4	TRBD2	CASSPQATSDEQYF	TGTGCCAGCAGTCCTCAGGCGACTAGCGACGAGCAGTACTTC
17	TRBJ2-3	-	TRBV5-1	-	CASSLVTRGVGTDTQYF	TGCGCCAGCAGCTTGGTGACTCGGGGAGTTGGCACAGATACGCAGTATTTT
15	TRBJ2-5	-	TRBV3-1	TRBD2	CASSQTSQIQETQYF	TGTGCCAGCAGCCAGACTAGCCAAATCCAAGAGACCCAGTACTTC
14	TRBJ2-5	-	TRBV20-1	TRBD2	CSASGAGGAKTQYF	TGCAGTGCTAGTGGGGCGGGAGGGGCAAAGACCCAGTACTTC
16	TRBJ1-2	-	TRBV5-5	TRBD1	CASSLTGGGADYGYTF	TGTGCCAGCAGCTTAACGGGAGGGGGCGCGGACTATGGCTACACCTTC
13	TRBJ1-6	few	TRBV12-3/TRBV12-4	-	CASRDWRFSPLHF	TGTGCCAGCAGGGACTGGAGATTCTCACCCCTCCACTTT
16	TRBJ2-1	few	TRBV20-1	TRBD2	CSARDPNSGGNNEQFF	TGCAGTGCTAGAGATCCAAATAGCGGGGGTAACAATGAGCAGTTCTTC
18	TRBJ2-1	-	TRBV9	TRBD2	CASSAHTSGGGSYNEQFF	TGTGCCAGCAGCGCCCACACTAGCGGGGGGGGCTCCTACAATGAGCAGTTCTTC
17	TRBJ2-7	-	TRBV24-1	-	CATSPSSGGTATYEQYF	TGTGCCACCAGTCCGTCATCGGGCGGGACAGCTACCTACGAGCAGTACTTC
14	TRBJ2-1	-	TRBV10-1	TRBD2	CASSEMLAGGEQFF	TGCGCCAGCAGTGAAATGCTAGCGGGAGGCGAGCAGTTCTTC
12	TRBJ1-2	few	TRBV5-1	-	CASSLDREGYTF	TGCGCCAGCAGCTTGGACAGGGAGGGCTACACCTTC
15	TRBJ2-7	-	TRBV5-1	-	CASSLGEMMSYEQYF	TGCGCCAGCAGCTTAGGGGAGATGATGTCCTACGAGCAGTACTTC
13	TRBJ2-3	-	TRBV5-1	-	CASSLSSEDTQYF	TGCGCCAGCAGCTTGTCTAGCGAGGATACGCAGTATTTT